This TCR beta chain was captured by sequencing in a study of blood T cells in healthy people across ages. The wider study: The capture of about one barcoded beta molecule per two T cells was achieved by template switching.

Through a sample-barcoded 5' primer and a J-beta primer mix, a second PCR was run for about 6 to 12 cycles. Every cDNA molecule bore a tag from a template-switch adaptor containing 12 random nucleotides. TCRdb re-derived calls from the 5' RACE reads in MiXCR, one entry per CDR3 protein. The sample lists roughly 800,000 distinct CDR3 sequences, around 34% occurring once. With regard to this clonotype: What it binds is unknown.

General observations from the study: Donor CMV infection status was unknown, possibly confounding age-related changes in expanded clonotypes.

In each sample, at least 7 million PBMCs were isolated. The CDR3 totals 15 residues. Germline V gene lookup returns CDR1 MNHEY and CDR2 SMNVEV (reference sequence). The ends lost 5 bases at V and 2 bases at J; junction bases unmatched: 7. The sequenced sample consisted of blood. The receptor was isolated from a man younger than 30 in good health. This sequence joins TRBV27 and TRBJ2-3, with 7 bases aligning to TRBD1. In nucleotides, the CDR3 is TGTGCCAGCAGTGCAAGACAGGGTCTCACAGATACGCAGTATTTT. Its protein is CASSARQGLTDTQYF.